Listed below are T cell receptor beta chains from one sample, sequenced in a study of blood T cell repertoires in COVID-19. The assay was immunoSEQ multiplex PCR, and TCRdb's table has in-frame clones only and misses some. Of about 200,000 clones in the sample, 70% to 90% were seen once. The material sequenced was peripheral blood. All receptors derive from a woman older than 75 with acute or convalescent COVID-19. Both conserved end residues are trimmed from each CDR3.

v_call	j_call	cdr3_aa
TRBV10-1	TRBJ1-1	ASSSDTEAF
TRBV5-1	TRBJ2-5	ASSSTGQGRETQY
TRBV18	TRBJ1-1	ASSPRQLNTEAF
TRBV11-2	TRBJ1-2	ASSLDEGRGYGYT
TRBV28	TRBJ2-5	ASSAAGLAGVSETQY
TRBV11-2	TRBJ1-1	ASSSPDRGKTEAF
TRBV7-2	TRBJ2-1	ASSLGREDEQF
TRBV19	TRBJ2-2	ASRTASGVYTGELF
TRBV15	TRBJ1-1	ATSRHHGDSRTEAF
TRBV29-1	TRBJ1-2	SVGIPGQSNYGYT
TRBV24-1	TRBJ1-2	ATSNGFGYT
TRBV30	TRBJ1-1	AWSRDTLNGEAF
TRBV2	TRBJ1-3	ASGRGSGNTIY
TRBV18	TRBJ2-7	ASSPGIGGGYEQY
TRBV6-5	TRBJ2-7	ASSPAGGPYYEQY